Listed below are T cell receptor beta chains from one sample, sequenced in a study of blood T cell repertoires in COVID-19. Assay used: immunoSEQ multiplex PCR; TCRdb lists only in-frame clones, some missing. The sample yields 250,000 to 350,000 clones, about 90% seen once. Material for sequencing was peripheral blood. These receptors all stem from a woman in her 50s who had recovered from COVID-19. The CDR3 runs from the conserved cysteine through the conserved F or W. D genes are given only for firm matches. Some rows mark clone size as missing; the rest say once, few, many or name a class of expanded clone.

V: TRBV6-4
J: TRBJ2-1
D: TRBD2
size: NA
CDR3: CASRPVGTSGYNEQFF
DNA: TGTGCCAGCAGGCCGGTCGGGACTAGCGGTTACAATGAGCAGTTCTTC

V: TRBV28
J: TRBJ2-7
D: NA
size: NA
CDR3: CASSHGGRYEQYF
DNA: TGTGCCAGCAGCCACGGTGGGCGCTACGAGCAGTACTTC

V: TRBV5-1
J: TRBJ2-7
D: NA
size: NA
CDR3: CASKPDGGHEQYF
DNA: TGCGCCAGTAAACCGGACGGAGGGCACGAGCAGTACTTC

V: TRBV19
J: TRBJ2-5
D: NA
size: NA
CDR3: CASSIGGGQETQYF
DNA: TGTGCCAGTAGTATAGGGGGCGGACAAGAGACCCAGTACTTC

V: TRBV12-3/TRBV12-4
J: TRBJ2-3
D: NA
size: NA
CDR3: CASSKASTDTQYF
DNA: TGTGCCAGCAGTAAAGCTAGCACAGATACGCAGTATTTT

V: TRBV15
J: TRBJ1-1
D: TRBD1
size: once
CDR3: CATSNGRDSRMNTEAFF
DNA: TGTGCCACCAGCAATGGCCGGGACAGCAGGATGAACACTGAAGCTTTCTTT

V: TRBV5-5
J: TRBJ2-5
D: TRBD1
size: NA
CDR3: CASSLWTGKETQYF
DNA: TGTGCCAGCAGCTTGTGGACAGGGAAAGAGACCCAGTACTTC

V: TRBV30
J: TRBJ2-1
D: NA
size: NA
CDR3: CAWSRAGVYNEQFF
DNA: TGTGCCTGGAGTAGAGCGGGTGTCTACAATGAGCAGTTCTTC

V: TRBV9
J: TRBJ1-1
D: NA
size: NA
CDR3: CASLSEAFF
DNA: TGTGCCAGCCTTTCCGAAGCTTTCTTT

V: TRBV7-2
J: TRBJ2-1
D: NA
size: NA
CDR3: CASSSAVLQNEQFF
DNA: TGTGCCAGCAGCTCGGCGGTTTTGCAGAATGAGCAGTTCTTC

V: TRBV20-1
J: TRBJ2-2
D: NA
size: NA
CDR3: CSASYGGASGELFF
DNA: TGCAGTGCTAGTTATGGGGGGGCTTCCGGGGAGCTGTTTTTT

V: TRBV20-1
J: TRBJ1-6
D: NA
size: NA
CDR3: CSASRETQGSLNYNSPLHF
DNA: TGCAGTGCTAGTCGAGAAACTCAGGGATCCTTAAACTATAATTCACCCCTCCACTTT

V: TRBV18
J: TRBJ2-7
D: NA
size: NA
CDR3: CASSPSGDSSYEQYF
DNA: TGTGCCAGCTCGCCTTCTGGAGACAGCTCCTACGAGCAGTACTTC

V: TRBV7-2
J: TRBJ2-7
D: NA
size: NA
CDR3: CASSLAAARSYEQYF
DNA: TGTGCCAGCAGCTTAGCGGCGGCCCGCTCCTACGAGCAGTACTTC

V: TRBV5-4
J: TRBJ1-4
D: NA
size: NA
CDR3: CASSLDGEKLFF
DNA: TGTGCCAGCAGCTTGGATGGCGAAAAACTGTTTTTT

V: TRBV19
J: TRBJ1-2
D: NA
size: NA
CDR3: CASSIGGGQYYGYTF
DNA: TGTGCCAGTAGTATAGGGGGCGGACAGTACTATGGCTACACCTTC

V: TRBV11-3
J: TRBJ1-1
D: TRBD1
size: once
CDR3: CASSLRGPGTEAFF
DNA: TGTGCCAGCAGCTTAAGGGGGCCGGGCACTGAAGCTTTCTTT

V: TRBV4-1
J: TRBJ1-2
D: TRBD1
size: NA
CDR3: CASSQTNAYRGVDGYTF
DNA: TGCGCCAGCAGCCAAACCAACGCCTACAGGGGAGTAGATGGCTACACCTTC

V: TRBV5-1
J: TRBJ1-3
D: NA
size: NA
CDR3: CASSSQGDTGNTIYF
DNA: TGCGCCAGCAGCTCACAGGGTGACACTGGAAACACCATATATTTT

V: TRBV6-2/TRBV6-3
J: TRBJ2-2
D: NA
size: NA
CDR3: CASTPAGIDTGELFF
DNA: TGTGCCAGCACCCCTGCGGGGATTGACACCGGGGAGCTGTTTTTT

V: TRBV28
J: TRBJ2-1
D: NA
size: NA
CDR3: CASLPGGHYNEQFF
DNA: TGTGCCAGCCTTCCGGGCGGGCATTACAATGAGCAGTTCTTC

V: TRBV5-6
J: TRBJ1-2
D: NA
size: NA
CDR3: CASSLEGAGGYYGYTF
DNA: TGTGCCAGCAGCTTGGAAGGTGCGGGAGGTTACTATGGCTACACCTTC

V: TRBV28
J: TRBJ2-7
D: TRBD2
size: NA
CDR3: CASTPGGTPYEQYF
DNA: TGTGCCAGCACTCCCGGGGGGACCCCCTACGAGCAGTACTTC

V: TRBV28
J: TRBJ1-1
D: TRBD1
size: NA
CDR3: CASSLVGQGNEAFF
DNA: TGTGCCAGCAGTCTCGTGGGACAGGGAAATGAAGCTTTCTTT

V: TRBV19
J: TRBJ1-1
D: TRBD1
size: NA
CDR3: CASSTGTGNTEAFF
DNA: TGTGCCAGTAGCACAGGGACAGGGAACACTGAAGCTTTCTTT

V: TRBV2
J: TRBJ2-5
D: NA
size: once
CDR3: CASSGHVGAQYF
DNA: TGTGCCAGCAGTGGACACGTCGGGGCCCAGTACTTC

V: TRBV28
J: TRBJ2-3
D: TRBD1
size: NA
CDR3: CASSSPGQGATDTQYF
DNA: TGTGCCAGCAGTTCGCCGGGACAGGGGGCCACAGATACGCAGTATTTT

V: TRBV9
J: TRBJ2-7
D: NA
size: NA
CDR3: CASSVETGGEQYF
DNA: TGTGCCAGCAGCGTAGAAACCGGGGGCGAGCAGTACTTC